This T cell receptor beta chain was identified in a study of molecular identifiers for immune sequencing clone quantification (dated by TCRdb to between 2017 and 2018). Background on the whole study: For a replicate experiment, RNA from around 20,000 or 99,000 naive CD8 T cells was divided into five aliquots, and four of the five aliquots were sequenced. This methods study used CD8 T cells to benchmark TCR RNA copy counting and molecular-identifier clustering-based TCR repertoire sequencing (MIDCIRS). Paper-wide results and their limitations: In CMV-specific effector cells, clones with more than 20 RNA copies accounted for over 99% of molecules, whereas in naive cells such clones accounted for under 1%. Spiked-in Jurkat TCR RNA equivalent to a single cell was reported to be detectable even among one million naive CD8 T cells. Highly expanded clone sizes could be underestimated because identical TCR molecules may share a barcode. The naive libraries included spiked-in Jurkat TCR RNA (about nine copies' worth), and this Jurkat TCR RNA is not part of the donor repertoire. When barcode sub-clustering was omitted, TCR diversity was inflated by chimeric consensus sequences, with chimeras reaching as high as 47%. Modeling estimated about 3 recovered TCR RNA copies per cell, compared with 9.5 to 10 by digital PCR, which implies 30% to 35% capture efficiency.

Libraries of naive CD8 T cells were generated from about 20,000 to 1,000,000 sorted cells, with 10%, 30% or 50% of the purified RNA used. Naive CD8 T cells were FACS-sorted as CD8+CD4-CCR7+CD45RA+ on a BD FACSAria II into RLT Plus buffer. To test detection sensitivity, Jurkat RNA equivalent to more than 9 TCR copies was spiked into samples of about 19,000-1,100,000 naive CD8 T cells. Enrichment of CD8 T cells was done with RosetteSep CD8+ T Cell Enrichment Cocktail plus Ficoll-Paque, and ACK red cell lysis came afterward. Notes on this clonotype: The antigen it binds to is not known. At one end, the junction sequence differs from germline, possibly due to a read error.

Inclusive of the bounding cysteine and phenylalanine, the CDR3 is 14 residues long. The kept DNA is CDR3 alone, 42 bases in frame from the first base. CDR1 MGHRA and CDR2 YSYEKL were looked up in the germline V gene. Library preparation was by PCR. Sequencing was performed on a NextSeq 500. Preparation of bulk TCR libraries followed a previously described approach, with the TCR primers listed in Table S5. The Qiagen AllPrep DNA/RNA kit was used to purify total RNA. Before analysis, reads from multiple sequencing runs of one library were combined. Under the source paper's analysis protocol: Reads were retained only if the reads had an exact TCR constant sequence, and the retained reads were trimmed to 150 nt and grouped according to their 12-nt molecular barcodes. Reads in each barcode group were sub-clustered using a 15% Levenshtein threshold, and a quality-weighted consensus sequence was built for each RNA molecule. Non-functional sequences were filtered out, along with any lower-count sequence sitting one edit away from another sequence. Barcode sub-clusters with fewer than 20% of the maximum read count were removed, based on fitting two negative binomial distributions. TCRdb passed the public sequencing reads through fastp at Q25 and MiXCR, retaining productive beta sequences. Records with the same CDR3 protein are collapsed into one entry carrying the most frequent genes and DNA. The V and J calls were determined by TCRdb, not by the authors. The sample profile shows around 460,000 distinct CDR3 sequences; around 25% of them were found once. The ten biggest clones cover around 0.76% of the sample.

The rearrangement combines TRBV4-1 with TRBJ1-1, with TRBD1 perhaps the D gene, on 5 matching bases. The sequencing sample was made of naive CD8+ T cells from blood, with Jurkat cell RNA spiked in. In light of the paper, this sample's cell subset or site label describes: FACS-sorted CD8+CD4-CCR7+CD45RA+ naive T cells. The receptor was derived from a human donor in good health. Some libraries in this study had Jurkat cell RNA spiked in. The nucleotide sequence reads TGCGACAGCAGCCAGGGTCGCATGAACACTGAAGCTTTCTTT. This encodes CDSSQGRMNTEAFF.